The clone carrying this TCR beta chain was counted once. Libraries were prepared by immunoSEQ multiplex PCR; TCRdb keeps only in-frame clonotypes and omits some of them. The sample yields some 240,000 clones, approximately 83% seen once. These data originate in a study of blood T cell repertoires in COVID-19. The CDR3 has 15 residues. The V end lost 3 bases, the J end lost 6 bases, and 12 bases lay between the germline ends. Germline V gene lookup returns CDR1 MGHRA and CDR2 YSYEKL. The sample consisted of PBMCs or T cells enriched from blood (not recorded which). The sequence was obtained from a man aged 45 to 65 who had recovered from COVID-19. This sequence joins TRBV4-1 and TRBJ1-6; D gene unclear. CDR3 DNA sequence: TGCGCCAGCAGCCAGGGAGGGTTGAGTAATTCACCCCTCCACTTT. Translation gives CASSQGGLSNSPLHF.